One T cell receptor beta chain is described in this entry. Sequencing was performed with immunoSEQ multiplex PCR; in TCRdb, only in-frame clones are kept and a portion is missing. The repertoire holds around 180,000 clones, 85% to 95% seen once, with 1.1% to 1.5% in the top ten. This entry is derived from a study of control samples from healthy donors and cancer patients. The CDR3 loop spans 12 amino acids. The germline V gene has CDR1 SGHAT and CDR2 FQNNGV. Trimming removed 4 bases from V and 5 bases from J, with 8 bases in between. The rearrangement links TRBV11-2 to TRBJ1-2, with no clear D. This receptor was obtained from a woman under 30 in good health. Sequencing was done on a sample of blood. CDR3 coding DNA: TGTGCCAGCAGCTCAAACCTATATGGCTACACCTTC. Translating it yields CASSSNLYGYTF.